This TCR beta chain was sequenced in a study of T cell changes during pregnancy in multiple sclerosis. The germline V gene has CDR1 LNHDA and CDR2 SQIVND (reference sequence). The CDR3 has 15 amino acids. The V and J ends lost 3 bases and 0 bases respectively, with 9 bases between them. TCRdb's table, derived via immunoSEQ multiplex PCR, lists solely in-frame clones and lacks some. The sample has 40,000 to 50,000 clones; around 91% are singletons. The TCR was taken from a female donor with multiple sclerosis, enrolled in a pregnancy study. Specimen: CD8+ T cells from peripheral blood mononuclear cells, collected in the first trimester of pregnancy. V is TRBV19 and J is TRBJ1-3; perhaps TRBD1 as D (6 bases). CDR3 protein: CASSIWGPSGNTIYF. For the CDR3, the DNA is TGTGCCAGTAGTATTTGGGGGCCCTCTGGAAACACCATATATTTT.